What follows is one TCR beta chain and its context. The data were obtained in a study of T cell responses to AZD1222 COVID-19 vaccine. Clones were sequenced by immunoSEQ multiplex PCR, and TCRdb holds only the in-frame ones, with some missing. This sample carries 90,000 or so clones, 65% to 90% of them seen once, and the ten largest clones take under 9%. Sequenced material: peripheral blood, taken on day 0 of AZD1222 vaccination. The TCR originated in an adult in good health.

CDR3 amino acids: CASRGTGTRRDYGYTF. The CDR3 DNA reads as TGTGCCAGCAGGGGGACAGGGACCCGCCGGGACTATGGCTACACCTTC. This chain uses TRBV28 with TRBJ1-2; TRBD1 matches at 9 bases. The CDR3 runs to 16 residues. CDR1 is MDHEN and CDR2 is SYDVKM in the germline V gene. The ends lost 6 bases at V and 3 bases at J; junction bases unmatched: 11.